This T cell receptor (beta chain) was identified during a study of shared clonotypes between healthy human individuals. At the deep level, the assay was run. Some clones are missing from TCRdb's copy, which holds only in-frame ones; the method was immunoSEQ multiplex PCR. The table lists over a million clones, 95% to 97% of them singletons, with approximately 1.1% in the top ten. For this clone: The antigen is undetermined.

It was into CD45RA+ naive and CD45RA-negative memory subsets that the CD4+ cells were split. Trimming took 5 bases from V and 2 from J, leaving 10 bases between them. This CDR3 has 12 residues. The germline CDR1 and CDR2 sequences are SQVTM and ANQGSEA. Study observations and caveats: Rarefaction exposed incomplete sorted-subset sequencing despite large depth.

The origin of this receptor is a man aged 25 to 40 in good health. The V call is TRBV29-1, the J call TRBJ2-7; TRBD2 is a possible D gene (6 bases). Sequenced: naive CD4+ T cells sorted from blood. Subset given: CD45RA+ positively selected. The CDR3 DNA is TGCAGCGTTCGACGGGAGCCCTACGAGCAGTACTTC. Its protein product is CSVRREPYEQYF.